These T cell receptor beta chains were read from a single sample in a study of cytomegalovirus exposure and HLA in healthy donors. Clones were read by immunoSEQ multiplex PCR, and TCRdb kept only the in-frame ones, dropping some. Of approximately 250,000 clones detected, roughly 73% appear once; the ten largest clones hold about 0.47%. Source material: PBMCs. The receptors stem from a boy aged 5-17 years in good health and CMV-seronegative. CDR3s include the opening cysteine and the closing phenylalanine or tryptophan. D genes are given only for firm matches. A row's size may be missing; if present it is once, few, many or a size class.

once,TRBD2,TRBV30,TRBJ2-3,CAWSAGLAHTDTQYF,TGTGCCTGGAGTGCCGGACTAGCGCACACAGATACGCAGTATTTT
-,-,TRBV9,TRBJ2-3,CASSVVARTDTQYF,TGTGCCAGCAGCGTAGTGGCCCGCACAGATACGCAGTATTTT
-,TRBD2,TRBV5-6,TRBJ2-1,CASSSGLLTYNEQFF,TGTGCCAGCAGCTCGGGACTACTAACCTACAATGAGCAGTTCTTC
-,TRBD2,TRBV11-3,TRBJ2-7,CASSPRDGLAGRVTEQYF,TGTGCCAGCAGCCCCCGAGACGGACTAGCGGGGAGAGTCACCGAGCAGTACTTC
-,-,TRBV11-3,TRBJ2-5,CASSLRGAGTQETQYF,TGTGCCAGCAGCTTGAGGGGCGCGGGGACCCAAGAGACCCAGTACTTC
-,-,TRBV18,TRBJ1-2,CASLSRGTASNYGYTF,TGTGCCAGCTTATCACGGGGGACGGCGAGTAACTATGGCTACACCTTC
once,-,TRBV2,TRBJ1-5,CASSGDRVGQPQHF,TGTGCCAGCAGTGGTGACCGGGTTGGACAGCCCCAGCATTTT
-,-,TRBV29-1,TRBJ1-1,CSVEDFRATEAFF,TGCAGCGTTGAAGATTTCAGGGCCACTGAAGCTTTCTTT
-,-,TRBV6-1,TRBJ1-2,CASSEWSGLYGYTF,TGTGCCAGCAGTGAATGGTCTGGCCTCTATGGCTACACCTTC
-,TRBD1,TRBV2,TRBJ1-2,CASSEAGGQSYYGYTF,TGTGCCAGCAGTGAAGCGGGGGGACAGTCCTACTATGGCTACACCTTC
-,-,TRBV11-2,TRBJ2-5,CASSPFFRETQYF,TGTGCCAGCAGCCCCTTTTTTAGAGAGACCCAGTACTTC
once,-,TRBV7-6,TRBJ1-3,CASSLALGQPSGNTIYF,TGTGCCAGCAGCTTAGCTTTAGGACAGCCCTCAGGAAACACCATATATTTT
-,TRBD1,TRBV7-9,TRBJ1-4,CASSSGTGGSIGTNEKLFF,TGTGCCAGCAGCTCCGGGACAGGGGGCAGCATCGGGACTAATGAAAAACTGTTTTTT
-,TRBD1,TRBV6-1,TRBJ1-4,CATRQGRIANEKLFF,TGTGCCACCAGACAGGGCCGTATCGCTAATGAAAAACTGTTTTTT
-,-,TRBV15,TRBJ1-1,CATSRDRAGAAEAFF,TGTGCCACCAGCAGAGATCGGGCGGGGGCAGCTGAAGCTTTCTTT
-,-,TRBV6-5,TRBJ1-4,CASSRDGATNEKLFF,TGTGCCAGCAGTCGTGACGGGGCAACTAATGAAAAACTGTTTTTT
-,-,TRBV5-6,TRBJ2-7,CASSLDGSLTDGEQYF,TGTGCCAGCAGCTTGGACGGTTCCTTGACTGATGGCGAGCAGTACTTC
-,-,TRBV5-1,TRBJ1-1,CASSLSIQSHTEAFF,TGCGCCAGCAGCTTGTCGATACAGAGTCACACTGAAGCTTTCTTT
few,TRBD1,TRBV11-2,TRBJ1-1,CASSLGDRRWNTEAFF,TGTGCCAGCAGCTTAGGGGACAGGCGTTGGAACACTGAAGCTTTCTTT
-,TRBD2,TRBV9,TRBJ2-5,CASSPRTSGGTETQYF,TGTGCCAGCAGCCCGAGGACTAGCGGGGGGACGGAGACCCAGTACTTC
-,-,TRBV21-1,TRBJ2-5,CASSKRPGTSGRETQYF,TGTGCCAGCAGCAAACGGCCCGGGACTAGCGGGAGGGAGACCCAGTACTTC
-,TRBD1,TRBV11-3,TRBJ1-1,CASSYRTGGTEAFF,TGTGCCAGCAGCTATCGGACAGGGGGGACTGAAGCTTTCTTT
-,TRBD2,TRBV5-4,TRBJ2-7,CASSDRLAGILYEQYF,TGTGCCAGCAGCGACCGACTAGCGGGGATACTCTACGAGCAGTACTTC
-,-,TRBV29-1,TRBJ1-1,CSAMYTEAFF,TGCAGCGCCATGTACACTGAAGCTTTCTTT
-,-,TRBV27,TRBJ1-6,CASMTGSSPLHF,TGTGCCAGCATGACGGGGAGTTCACCCCTCCACTTT
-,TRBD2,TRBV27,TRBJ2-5,CASSLGASGGQETQYF,TGTGCCAGCAGTTTAGGGGCTAGCGGGGGCCAAGAGACCCAGTACTTC
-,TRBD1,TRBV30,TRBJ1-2,CAWSFTLQARDRRIGYTF,TGTGCCTGGAGTTTTACCTTGCAAGCTCGGGACAGAAGGATTGGCTACACCTTC
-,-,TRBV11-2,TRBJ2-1,CASSPDRDNEQFF,TGTGCCAGCAGCCCCGACCGGGACAATGAGCAGTTCTTC
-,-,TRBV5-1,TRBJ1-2,CASSFKGLWAVPSSNYGYTF,TGCGCCAGCAGCTTTAAAGGTCTATGGGCAGTCCCATCCTCTAACTATGGCTACACCTTC
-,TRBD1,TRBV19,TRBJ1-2,CASSISSRGDGYTF,TGTGCCAGTAGTATATCGTCCAGGGGGGATGGCTACACCTTC
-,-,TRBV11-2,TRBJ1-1,CASTARGGARTEAFF,TGTGCCAGCACCGCGAGGGGGGGGGCGAGAACTGAAGCTTTCTTT
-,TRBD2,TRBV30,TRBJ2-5,CAWSAFLAGGGRETQYF,TGTGCCTGGAGTGCCTTCTTAGCGGGGGGCGGGAGGGAGACCCAGTACTTC
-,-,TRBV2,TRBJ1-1,CASSERTANTEAFF,TGTGCCAGCAGTGAGAGGACAGCGAACACTGAAGCTTTCTTT
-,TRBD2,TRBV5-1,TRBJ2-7,CASSLAIGGSYEQYF,TGCGCCAGCAGCTTGGCCATCGGGGGGTCCTACGAGCAGTACTTC
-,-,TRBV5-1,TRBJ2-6,CASSPRGGANVLTF,TGCGCCAGCAGCCCCCGAGGTGGGGCCAACGTCCTGACTTTC